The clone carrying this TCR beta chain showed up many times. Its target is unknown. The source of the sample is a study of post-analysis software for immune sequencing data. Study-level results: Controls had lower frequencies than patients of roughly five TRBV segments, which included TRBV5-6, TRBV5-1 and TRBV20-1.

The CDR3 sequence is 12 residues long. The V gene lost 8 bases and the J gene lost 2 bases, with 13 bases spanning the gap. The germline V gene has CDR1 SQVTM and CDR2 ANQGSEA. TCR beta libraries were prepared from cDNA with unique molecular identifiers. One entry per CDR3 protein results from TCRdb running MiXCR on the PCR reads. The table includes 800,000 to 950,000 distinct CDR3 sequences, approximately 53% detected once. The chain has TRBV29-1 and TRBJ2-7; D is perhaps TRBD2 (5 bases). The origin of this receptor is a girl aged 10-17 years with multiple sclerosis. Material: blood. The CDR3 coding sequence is TGCAGCTATACTAGTACGACCTACGAGCAGTACTTC. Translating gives CSYTSTTYEQYF.